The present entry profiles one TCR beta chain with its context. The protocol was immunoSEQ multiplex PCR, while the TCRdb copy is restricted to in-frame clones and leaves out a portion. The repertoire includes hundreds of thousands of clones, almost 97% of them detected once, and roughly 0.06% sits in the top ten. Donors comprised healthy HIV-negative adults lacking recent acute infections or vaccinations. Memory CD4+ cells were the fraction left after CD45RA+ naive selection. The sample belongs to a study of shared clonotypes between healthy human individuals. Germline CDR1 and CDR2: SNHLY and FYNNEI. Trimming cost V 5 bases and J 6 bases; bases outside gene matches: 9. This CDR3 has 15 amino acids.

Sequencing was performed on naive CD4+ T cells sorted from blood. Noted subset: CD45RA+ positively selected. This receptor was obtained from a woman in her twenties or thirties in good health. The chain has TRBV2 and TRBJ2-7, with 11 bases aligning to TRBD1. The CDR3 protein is CASSTHRGTGGEQYF. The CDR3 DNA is TGTGCCAGCAGTACCCATCGGGGGACAGGGGGCGAGCAGTACTTC.